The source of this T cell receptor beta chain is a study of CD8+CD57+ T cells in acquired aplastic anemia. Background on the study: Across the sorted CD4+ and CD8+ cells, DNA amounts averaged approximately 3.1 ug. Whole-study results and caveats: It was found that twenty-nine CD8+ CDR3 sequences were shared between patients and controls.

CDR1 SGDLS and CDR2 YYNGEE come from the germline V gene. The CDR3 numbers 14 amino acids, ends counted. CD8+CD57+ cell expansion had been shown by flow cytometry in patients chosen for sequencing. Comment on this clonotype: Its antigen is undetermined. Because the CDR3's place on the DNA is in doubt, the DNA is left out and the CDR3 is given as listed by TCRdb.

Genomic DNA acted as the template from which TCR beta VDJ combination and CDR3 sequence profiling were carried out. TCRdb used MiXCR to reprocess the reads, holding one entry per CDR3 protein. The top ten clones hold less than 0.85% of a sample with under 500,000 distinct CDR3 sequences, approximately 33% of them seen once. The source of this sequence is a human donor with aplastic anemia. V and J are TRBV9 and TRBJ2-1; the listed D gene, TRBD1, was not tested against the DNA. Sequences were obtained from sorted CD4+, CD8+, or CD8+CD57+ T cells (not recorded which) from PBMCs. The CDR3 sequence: CASSVGTGSSKVFF.